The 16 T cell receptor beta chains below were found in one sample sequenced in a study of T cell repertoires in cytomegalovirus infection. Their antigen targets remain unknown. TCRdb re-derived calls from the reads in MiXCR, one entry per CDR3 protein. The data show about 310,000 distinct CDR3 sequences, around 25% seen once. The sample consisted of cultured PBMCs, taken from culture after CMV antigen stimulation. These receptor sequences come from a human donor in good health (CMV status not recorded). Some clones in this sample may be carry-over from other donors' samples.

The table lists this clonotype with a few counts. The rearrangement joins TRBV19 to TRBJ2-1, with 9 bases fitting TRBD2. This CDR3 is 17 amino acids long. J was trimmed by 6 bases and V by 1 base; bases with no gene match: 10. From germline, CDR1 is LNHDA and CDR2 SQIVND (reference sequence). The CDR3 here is CASSIVFSGRFVNEQFF. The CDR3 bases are TGTGCCAGTAGTATAGTCTTCAGCGGGAGGTTTGTCAATGAGCAGTTCTTC.

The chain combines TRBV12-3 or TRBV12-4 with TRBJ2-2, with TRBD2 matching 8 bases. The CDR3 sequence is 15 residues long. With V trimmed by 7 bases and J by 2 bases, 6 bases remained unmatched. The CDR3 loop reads CASISGGSNTGELFF. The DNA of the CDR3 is TGTGCCAGCATCTCGGGGGGGTCAAACACCGGGGAGCTGTTTTTT.

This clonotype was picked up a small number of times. The CDR3 DNA reads TGTGCCAGCCGAACTGGCCTTTACACTGAAGCTTTCTTT. Its translation is CASRTGLYTEAFF. The chain uses TRBV28 and TRBJ1-1; D gene uncertain. Germline V gene lookup returns CDR1 MDHEN and CDR2 SYDVKM. V was clipped by 8 bases and J by 3 bases, with 13 bases between them. This CDR3 has 13 residues. Filled out from reference TRBV28 and TRBJ1-1, the complete variable domain reads DVKVTQSSRYLVKRTGEKVFLECVQDMDHENMFWYRQDPGLGLRLIYFSYDVKMKEKGDIPEGYSVSREKKERFSLILESASTNQTSMYLCASRTGLYTEAFFGQGTRLTVV.

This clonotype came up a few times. CDR3: CASRGTGVSNQPQHF. For the CDR3, the DNA is TGTGCCAGTAGAGGGACAGGGGTTAGCAATCAGCCCCAGCATTTT. The V and J genes are TRBV19 and TRBJ1-5; 10 nucleotides align to TRBD1. Germline V gives CDR1 LNHDA, CDR2 SQIVND (reference sequence). The V and J ends lost 6 bases and 0 bases, in that order; junction bases with no gene match: 2. The CDR3 covers 15 residues.

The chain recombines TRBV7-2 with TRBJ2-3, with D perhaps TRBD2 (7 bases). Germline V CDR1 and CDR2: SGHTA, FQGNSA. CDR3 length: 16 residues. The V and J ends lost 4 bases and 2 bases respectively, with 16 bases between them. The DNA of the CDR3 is TGTGCCAGCAGCTCTAGGGGGGGCGGATCCACAGATACGCAGTATTTT. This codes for CASSSRGGGSTDTQYF. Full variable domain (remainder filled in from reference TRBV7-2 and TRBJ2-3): GAGVSQSPSNKVTEKGKDVELRCDPISGHTALYWYRQSLGQGLEFLIYFQGNSAPDKSGLPSDRFSAERTGGSVSTLTIQRTQQEDSAVYLCASSSRGGGSTDTQYFGPGTRLTVL.

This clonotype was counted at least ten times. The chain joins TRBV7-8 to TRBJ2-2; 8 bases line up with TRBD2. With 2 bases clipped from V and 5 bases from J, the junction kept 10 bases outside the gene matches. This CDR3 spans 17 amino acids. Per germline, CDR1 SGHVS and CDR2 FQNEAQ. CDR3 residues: CASSLRTSGGGTGELFF. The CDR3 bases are TGTGCCAGCAGCTTACGCACTAGCGGAGGGGGGACCGGGGAGCTGTTTTTT.

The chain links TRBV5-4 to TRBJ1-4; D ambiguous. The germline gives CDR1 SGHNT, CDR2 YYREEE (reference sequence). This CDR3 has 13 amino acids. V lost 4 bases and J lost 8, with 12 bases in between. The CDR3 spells CASSTVGGEKLFF. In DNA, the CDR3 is TGTGCCAGCAGCACTGTTGGTGGGGAAAAACTGTTTTTT.

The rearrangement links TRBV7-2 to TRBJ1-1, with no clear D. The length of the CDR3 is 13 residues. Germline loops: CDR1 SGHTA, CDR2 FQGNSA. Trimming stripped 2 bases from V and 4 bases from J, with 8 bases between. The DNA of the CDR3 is TGTGCCAGCAGCTTACTGGGATCCACTGAAGCTTTCTTT. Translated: CASSLLGSTEAFF.

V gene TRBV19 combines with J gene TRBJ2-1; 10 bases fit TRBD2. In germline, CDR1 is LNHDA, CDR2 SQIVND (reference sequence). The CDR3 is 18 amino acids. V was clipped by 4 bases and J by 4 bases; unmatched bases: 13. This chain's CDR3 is CASSRAGTSALFYNEQFF. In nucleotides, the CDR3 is TGTGCCAGTAGTAGGGCGGGGACTAGCGCCTTATTTTACAATGAGCAGTTCTTC.

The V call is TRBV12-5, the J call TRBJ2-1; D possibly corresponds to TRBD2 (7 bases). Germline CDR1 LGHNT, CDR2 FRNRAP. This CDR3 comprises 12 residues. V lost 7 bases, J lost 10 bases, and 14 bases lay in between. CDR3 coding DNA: TGTGCTAGTGCCATCGGGGGGCGGGAGCAGTTCTTC. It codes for CASAIGGREQFF. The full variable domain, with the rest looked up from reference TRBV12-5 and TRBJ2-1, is DARVTQTPRHKVTEMGQEVTMRCQPILGHNTVFWYRQTMMQGLELLAYFRNRAPLDDSGMPKDRFSAEMPDATLATLKIQPSEPRDSAVYFCASAIGGREQFFGPGTRLTVL.

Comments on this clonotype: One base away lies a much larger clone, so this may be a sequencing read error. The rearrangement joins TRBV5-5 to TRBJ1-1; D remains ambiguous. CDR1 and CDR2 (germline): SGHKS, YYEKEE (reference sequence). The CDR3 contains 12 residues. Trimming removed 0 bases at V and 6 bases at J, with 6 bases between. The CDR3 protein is CASSLGLPEAFF. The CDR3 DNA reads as TGTGCCAGCAGCTTGGGGTTGCCTGAAGCTTTCTTT.

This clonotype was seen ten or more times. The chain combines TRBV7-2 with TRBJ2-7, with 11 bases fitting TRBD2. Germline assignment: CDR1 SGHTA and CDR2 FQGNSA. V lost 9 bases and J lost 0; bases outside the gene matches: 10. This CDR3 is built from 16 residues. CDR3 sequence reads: CARPVIAGGSSYEQYF. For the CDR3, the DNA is TGTGCCAGACCCGTCATAGCGGGGGGGAGCTCCTACGAGCAGTACTTC.

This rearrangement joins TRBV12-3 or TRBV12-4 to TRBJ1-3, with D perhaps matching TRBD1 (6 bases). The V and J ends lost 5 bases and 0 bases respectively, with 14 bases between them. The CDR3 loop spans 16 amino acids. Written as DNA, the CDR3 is TGTGCCAGCAGTCCACAGGGCCCCAACTCTGGAAACACCATATATTTT. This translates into CASSPQGPNSGNTIYF.

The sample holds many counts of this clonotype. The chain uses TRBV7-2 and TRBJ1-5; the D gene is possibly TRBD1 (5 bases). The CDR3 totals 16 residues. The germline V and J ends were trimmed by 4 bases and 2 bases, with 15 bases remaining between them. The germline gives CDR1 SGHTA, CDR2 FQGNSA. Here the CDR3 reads CASSSQTGGGNQPQHF. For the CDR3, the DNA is TGTGCCAGCAGCTCGCAGACGGGGGGTGGCAATCAGCCCCAGCATTTT.

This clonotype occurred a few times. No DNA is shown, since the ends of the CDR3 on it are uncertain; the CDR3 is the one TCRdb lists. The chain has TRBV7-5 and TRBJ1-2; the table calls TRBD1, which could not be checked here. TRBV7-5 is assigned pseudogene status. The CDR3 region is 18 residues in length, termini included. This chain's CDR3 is CISVPEAPNRDRGSGYTF.

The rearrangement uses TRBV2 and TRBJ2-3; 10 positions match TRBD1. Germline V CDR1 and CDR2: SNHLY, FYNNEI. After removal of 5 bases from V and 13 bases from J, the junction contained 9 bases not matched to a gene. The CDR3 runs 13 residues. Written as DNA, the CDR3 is TGTGCCAGCAGTTTTAACCCCGGGACAGGGGAGTATTTT. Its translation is CASSFNPGTGEYF.